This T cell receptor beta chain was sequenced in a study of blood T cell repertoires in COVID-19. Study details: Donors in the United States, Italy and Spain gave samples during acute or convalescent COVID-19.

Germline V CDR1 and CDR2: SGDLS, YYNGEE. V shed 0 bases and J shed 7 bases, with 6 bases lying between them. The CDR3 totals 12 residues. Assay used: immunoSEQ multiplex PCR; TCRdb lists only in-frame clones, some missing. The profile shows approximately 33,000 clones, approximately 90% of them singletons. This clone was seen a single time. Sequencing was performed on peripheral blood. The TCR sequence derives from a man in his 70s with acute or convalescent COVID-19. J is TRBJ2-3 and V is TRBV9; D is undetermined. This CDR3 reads CASSVDEYTQYF. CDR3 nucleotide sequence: TGTGCCAGCAGCGTAGATGAGTATACGCAGTATTTT.